A selection of T cell receptor beta chains follows, all from one sample in a study of identifying expanded T cells in peripheral blood. Assay used: immunoSEQ multiplex PCR; TCRdb lists only in-frame clones, some missing. Of around 80,000 clones in the sample, 75% to 90% were seen once. Sequencing was done on a sample of blood. Receptor source: a person aged 18 to 75 in good health. The CDR3 runs from the conserved cysteine through the conserved F or W. A D gene is named only where the DNA matches it firmly.

V	D	J	length	CDR3
TRBV7-9	TRBD1	TRBJ2-2	17	CASSPRSGQGDTGELFF
TRBV6-6	NA	TRBJ2-5	15	CASSYDGSSEETQYF
TRBV28	NA	TRBJ2-3	12	CASRPGRDTQYF
TRBV10-2	TRBD2	TRBJ2-7	15	CASSGWSGSVDEQYF
TRBV9	NA	TRBJ2-6	19	CASSVDGGPSYSGANVLTF
TRBV30	NA	TRBJ2-7	12	CAWSLLWGEQYF
TRBV7-2	NA	TRBJ2-6	18	CASSLGGSLSSGANVLTF
TRBV9	TRBD2	TRBJ2-2	17	CASSPLGTRGYTGELFF
TRBV2	TRBD1	TRBJ1-1	15	CASSEWDRGSAEAFF
TRBV7-2	NA	TRBJ2-3	11	CASSLDVTQYF
TRBV19	TRBD1	TRBJ1-1	14	CASKEDRGYTEAFF
TRBV19	NA	TRBJ1-1	13	CASSIRGNTEAFF
TRBV18	NA	TRBJ2-5	15	CASSPPEQGGETQYF
TRBV2	TRBD1	TRBJ1-1	13	CASSQDRGLEAFF
TRBV18	TRBD2	TRBJ2-3	16	CASSPPTGLAADTQYF
TRBV6-7	NA	TRBJ2-3	11	CASRPADTQYF
TRBV7-2	NA	TRBJ2-7	15	CASSSIGRSSYEQYF
TRBV19	NA	TRBJ1-1	15	CASSPARSPNTEAFF
TRBV15	NA	TRBJ2-7	13	CATSIASSYEQYF
TRBV27	TRBD2	TRBJ2-7	16	CASSPGTSGGIYEQYF
TRBV6-1	NA	TRBJ1-2	12	CASSFLEAGYTF
TRBV15	TRBD1	TRBJ1-2	16	CATSRGGGSSSYGYTF
TRBV29-1	NA	TRBJ1-1	13	CSVLGQTNTEAFF
TRBV4-3	TRBD1	TRBJ2-3	17	CASSHSVGDRGSDTQYF
TRBV5-1	NA	TRBJ1-2	13	CASSSPPNYGYTF
TRBV9	NA	TRBJ2-7	14	CASSASGLSYEQYF
TRBV5-3	TRBD1	TRBJ1-4	15	CARSLVGQAERILFF
TRBV28	NA	TRBJ2-1	17	CASSLGIGGSSYNEQFF
TRBV7-2	TRBD1	TRBJ2-7	15	CASSKMGQSSYEQYF
TRBV15	NA	TRBJ2-7	16	CATTPPRHRELHEQYF
TRBV6-5	TRBD2	TRBJ2-1	16	CASSYSSGSGYNEQFF
TRBV25-1	NA	TRBJ2-3	13	CASSEFGADTQYF
TRBV10-1	NA	TRBJ2-7	14	CASSDGLEGYEQYF
TRBV9	NA	TRBJ2-5	15	CASSVASGENFAQYF
TRBV11-2	TRBD2	TRBJ2-7	19	CASSLEGSPRLAGSYEQYF
TRBV11-2	TRBD2	TRBJ2-7	15	CASSRGLAGVVEQYF
TRBV19	NA	TRBJ1-1	14	CASSNGGLRTEAFF
TRBV4-1	NA	TRBJ2-1	14	CASSQERQYNEQFF
TRBV18	TRBD2	TRBJ2-1	15	CASSVAGGLYNEQFF
TRBV9	TRBD2	TRBJ2-3	16	CASSRTSGGLTDTQYF
TRBV10-3	NA	TRBJ1-6	13	CAISSGDKSPLHF
TRBV30	NA	TRBJ1-2	12	CASTVHNYGYTF
TRBV7-2	TRBD2	TRBJ2-3	16	CASSFRTSGAPDTQYF
TRBV11-3	NA	TRBJ2-1	16	CASSLNLKGGVDEQFF
TRBV27	NA	TRBJ1-2	14	CASSGGKGIDGYTF
TRBV5-1	NA	TRBJ1-4	15	CASQQGIATNEKLFF
TRBV27	NA	TRBJ2-3	14	CASRLVGGTDTQYF
TRBV28	TRBD1	TRBJ1-2	11	CASRSGGQNYF
TRBV11-2	NA	TRBJ1-4	14	CASSPPGGEAKLFF
TRBV5-4	NA	TRBJ2-5	13	CASSTPGGETQYF